Included here is one T cell receptor beta chain sequence, with context. This record comes from a study of cytomegalovirus exposure and HLA in healthy donors. CDR1 and CDR2 from the germline V gene are MGHRA and YSYEKL. V was clipped by 4 bases and J by 6 bases; unmatched bases: 8. CDR3 length: 15 residues. Vbeta (60) and Jbeta (13) primers were used in the PCR. Profiled with immunoSEQ multiplex PCR; TCRdb holds only in-frame clones, not every one. The table records 100,000 or so clones, approximately 80% of them present only once. This receptor was taken from a male donor in good health and CMV-seronegative. Sample: PBMCs. The rearrangement uses TRBV4-1 and TRBJ2-2; 7 nucleotides agree with TRBD2. CDR3 sequence (DNA): TGCGCCAGCAGCCCGGGGGGAGCCCCGGCCGGGGAGCTGTTTTTT. Translating it yields CASSPGGAPAGELFF.